These 18 T cell receptor beta chains share one sample of origin, sequenced in a study of cytomegalovirus exposure and HLA in healthy donors (dated by TCRdb to about 2017). Library generation was performed with the immunoSEQ multiplex PCR assay. The multiplex PCR relied on a mix of 60 forward primers for TCR Vbeta segments and 13 reverse primers for TCR Jbeta segments. Imported from immuneACCESS, the table was reduced by TCRdb to in-frame sequences with V and J called. These copies leave out some clones; in studies compared against another copy, an unresolved V gene accounts for under half, and the cause of the remainder is not known. The sample has about 200,000 clones on record, roughly four fifths of them singletons. The ten top clones hold 2% to 2.5% of the sample. The sample was PBMCs. Receptor source: a woman aged 25 to 39 in good health and CMV-seropositive.

This chain connects TRBV5-4 to TRBJ1-2, with 7 bases aligning to TRBD1. V was pared by 4 bases and J by 0 bases, with 9 bases of the junction left unmatched. The CDR3 loop spans 16 amino acids. Germline assignment: CDR1 SGHNT and CDR2 YYREEE (reference sequence). CDR3: CASSPSGQLANYGYTF. CDR3 nucleotides: TGTGCCAGCAGCCCCTCGGGACAGTTAGCTAACTATGGCTACACCTTC.

The rearrangement uses TRBV5-1 and TRBJ1-1; 7 bases agree with TRBD1. Germline V gives CDR1 SGHRS, CDR2 YFSETQ. The CDR3 consists of 14 residues. With 2 bases clipped from V and 4 bases from J, the junction kept 5 bases outside the gene matches. The CDR3 protein is CASSLGGYGTEAFF. Here the CDR3 DNA reads TGCGCCAGCAGCTTAGGGGGCTATGGCACTGAAGCTTTCTTT.

CDR3 DNA: TGTGCCAGCAGCCCTTGGCCCAGGGGGAATTCCTACGAGCAGTACTTC. It encodes CASSPWPRGNSYEQYF. The V gene is TRBV9, the J gene TRBJ2-7, with TRBD1 identical over 7 bases. The CDR3 runs to 16 residues. In germline, CDR1 is SGDLS, CDR2 YYNGEE. J was trimmed by 1 base and V by 4 bases; bases with no gene match: 11.

The V gene is TRBV29-1, the J gene TRBJ2-6, with D perhaps matching TRBD2 (5 bases). The V end was cut by 4 bases, the J end by 0 bases, with 10 bases between. This CDR3 contains 15 residues. Germline V gene data show CDR1 as SQVTM and CDR2 as ANQGSEA. The CDR3, as DNA: TGCAGCGTTGGTTATGGGAGCTCTGGGGCCAACGTCCTGACTTTC. The encoded protein is CSVGYGSSGANVLTF.

The chain uses TRBV9 and TRBJ2-6, with D unresolved. Trimming cost V 3 bases and J 6 bases, with 7 bases left between them. The CDR3 has 13 amino acids. CDR1 and CDR2 (germline): SGDLS, YYNGEE. In DNA form, the CDR3 reads TGTGCCAGCAGCGACACGCAGGCCAACGTCCTGACTTTC. The encoded protein is CASSDTQANVLTF.

This clone came up a few times. The chain is built from TRBV5-6 and TRBJ1-3; TRBD1 aligns across 7 bases. CDR3 length: 17 amino acids. Per germline, CDR1 SGHDT and CDR2 YYEEEE. J was trimmed by 0 bases and V by 0 bases; bases with no gene match: 6. CDR3 loop: CASSLAGQLHSGNTIYF. In nucleotides, the CDR3 is TGTGCCAGCAGCTTGGCGGGACAGCTACACTCTGGAAACACCATATATTTT.

The chain recombines TRBV28 with TRBJ1-1; D is unresolved. Germline V gives CDR1 MDHEN, CDR2 SYDVKM. Trimming took off 3 bases at V and 0 bases at J, with 11 bases between the two ends. This CDR3 contains 15 residues. The CDR3 nucleotides read TGTGCCAGCAGTTTTGGGGAGTACTTGAACACTGAAGCTTTCTTT. As protein: CASSFGEYLNTEAFF.

The chain carries TRBV20-1 and TRBJ2-1, with D possibly TRBD1 on 6 matching bases. The length of the CDR3 is 11 residues. V gave up 6 bases and J gave up 5 bases, with 8 bases separating them. Germline values: CDR1 DFQATT, CDR2 SNEGSKA (reference sequence). CDR3 residues: CSAQGHNEQFF. CDR3 bases: TGCAGTGCACAGGGACACAATGAGCAGTTCTTC.

V usage is TRBV15 and J usage is TRBJ2-5, with 9 bases fitting TRBD1. The germline CDR1 and CDR2 sequences are LNHNV and YYDKDF (reference sequence). The CDR3 is made up of 18 amino acids. J was trimmed by 5 bases and V by 0 bases; bases with no gene match: 13. Here the CDR3 DNA reads TGTGCCACCAGCAGAGATCCCTCCGGGACAGGGCTACGGGAGACCCAGTACTTC. Translation gives CATSRDPSGTGLRETQYF.

The rearrangement links TRBV4-2 to TRBJ2-1; 10 bases are a match to TRBD2. Trimming removed 3 bases from V and 2 bases from J; junction bases left unmatched: 4. This CDR3 comprises 16 residues. The germline gives CDR1 LGHNA, CDR2 YNFKEQ. The DNA of the CDR3 is TGTGCCAGCAGCCATCCGGGACTAGCGACCTACAATGAGCAGTTCTTC. The encoded protein is CASSHPGLATYNEQFF.

V is TRBV13 and J is TRBJ2-7; TRBD2 might be the D (7 bases). This CDR3 contains 14 residues. Trimming left V 2 bases short and J 2 bases short, with 10 bases between. In germline, CDR1 is PRHDT, CDR2 FYEKMQ (reference sequence). CDR3 nucleotides: TGTGCCAGCAGCTTAACAGGGAGGGCCTACGAGCAGTACTTC. It codes for CASSLTGRAYEQYF.

The chain carries TRBV7-3 and TRBJ2-1, with TRBD1 matching over 9 bases. CDR3 size: 18 residues. Germline trimming cut 1 base from V and 1 base from J; bases unmatched to any gene: 8. Germline CDR1 is SGHTA and CDR2 is FQGTGA. CDR3 sequence (DNA): TGTGCCAGCAGCTTAATCGGGACAGGGCGCCCTTCCTACAATGAGCAGTTCTTC. It is translated as CASSLIGTGRPSYNEQFF. The variable domain in full, with the rest retrieved from reference TRBV7-3 and TRBJ2-1, is GAGVSQTPSNKVTEKGKYVELRCDPISGHTALYWYRQSLGQGPEFLIYFQGTGAADDSGLPNDRFFAVRPEGSVSTLKIQRTERGDSAVYLCASSLIGTGRPSYNEQFFGPGTRLTVL.

A few counts support this clone. J is TRBJ1-3 and V is TRBV6-1, with D unclear. In germline, CDR1 is MNHNS, CDR2 SASEGT. CDR3 size: 16 residues. V shed 2 bases and J shed 0 bases, with 11 bases lying between them. CDR3 loop: CASSERQVHSGNTIYF. The CDR3 DNA follows: TGTGCCAGCAGTGAACGGCAGGTTCACTCTGGAAACACCATATATTTT.

Details on this clone: Relative to the germline gene, one junction end is altered; a read error may explain this. The V call is TRBV28, the J call TRBJ1-1; perhaps TRBD1 as D (6 bases). There are 13 residues in the CDR3. The germline V gene has CDR1 MDHEN and CDR2 SYDVKM. CDR3 loop: CASRPSTGMRALF. The CDR3 DNA follows: TGTGCCAGCAGACCTTCGACAGGCATGAGGGCTCTCTTT.

DNA of the CDR3: TGTGCCAGTAGTATCCGGGGAAAAGCGGGAAACACCGGGGAGCTGTTTTTT. Its protein is CASSIRGKAGNTGELFF. The rearrangement joins TRBV19 to TRBJ2-2, with 7 bases that match TRBD2. The CDR3 covers 17 residues. The V and J ends lost 3 bases and 2 bases, in that order; junction bases with no gene match: 9. CDR1 and CDR2 from the germline V gene are LNHDA and SQIVND (reference sequence).

In this sample, this clone turned up a few times. The chain uses TRBV6-1 and TRBJ1-1; D may be TRBD1 (6 bases). The CDR3 spans 13 residues. The V gene lost 10 bases and the J gene lost 4 bases, with 16 bases spanning the gap. Germline CDR1 is MNHNS and CDR2 is SASEGT. CDR3: CAIGYRVGTEAFF. CDR3 sequence (DNA): TGTGCCATCGGATACAGGGTTGGCACTGAAGCTTTCTTT.

This clone was observed a handful of times. In DNA, the CDR3 is TGTGCCAGCAAGCCCGGGACAGGACACTTC. This codes for CASKPGTGHF. The J gene is TRBJ2-5, the V gene TRBV21-1; TRBD1 is the table's D call and was not checked against the DNA. TRBV21-1 is a listed pseudogene. CDR3 length: 10 amino acids.

The rearrangement links TRBV28 to TRBJ1-2; D remains ambiguous. The V end was cut by 4 bases, the J end by 8 bases, with 11 bases between. Germline-derived CDR1 and CDR2 are MDHEN and SYDVKM. CDR3 size: 12 residues. The CDR3 nucleotides are TGTGCCAGCAGTTGGACTGGGAGGGGCTACACCTTC. This codes for CASSWTGRGYTF.